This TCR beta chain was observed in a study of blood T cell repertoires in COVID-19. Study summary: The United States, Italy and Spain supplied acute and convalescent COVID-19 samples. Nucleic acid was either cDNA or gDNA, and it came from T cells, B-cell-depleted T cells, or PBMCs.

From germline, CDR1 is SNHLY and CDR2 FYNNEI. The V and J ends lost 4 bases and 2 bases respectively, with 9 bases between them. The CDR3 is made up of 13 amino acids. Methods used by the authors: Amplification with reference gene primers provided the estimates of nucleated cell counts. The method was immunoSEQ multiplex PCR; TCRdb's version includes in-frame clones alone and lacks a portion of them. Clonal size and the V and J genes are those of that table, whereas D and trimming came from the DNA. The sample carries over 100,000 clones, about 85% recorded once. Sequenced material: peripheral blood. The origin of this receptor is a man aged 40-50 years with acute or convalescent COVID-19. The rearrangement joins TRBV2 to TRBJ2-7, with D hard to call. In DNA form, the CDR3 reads TGTGCCAGCAGTGCCCAGGTAACCTACGAGCAGTACTTC. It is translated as CASSAQVTYEQYF. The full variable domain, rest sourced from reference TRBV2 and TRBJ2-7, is EPEVTQTPSHQVTQMGQEVILRCVPISNHLYFYWYRQILGQKVEFLVSFYNNEISEKSEIFDDQFSVERPDGSNFTLKIRSTKLEDSAMYFCASSAQVTYEQYFGPGTRLTVT.